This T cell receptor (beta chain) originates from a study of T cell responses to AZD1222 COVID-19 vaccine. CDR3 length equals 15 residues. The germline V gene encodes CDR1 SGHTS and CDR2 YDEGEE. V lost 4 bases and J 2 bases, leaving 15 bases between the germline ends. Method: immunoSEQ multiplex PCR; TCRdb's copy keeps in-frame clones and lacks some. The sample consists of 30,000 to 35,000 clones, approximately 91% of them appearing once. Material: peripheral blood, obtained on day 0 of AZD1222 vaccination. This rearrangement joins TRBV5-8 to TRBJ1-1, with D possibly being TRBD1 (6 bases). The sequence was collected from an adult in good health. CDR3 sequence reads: CASSPGVLGNTEAFF. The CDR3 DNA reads TGTGCCAGCAGCCCAGGGGTGTTAGGTAACACTGAAGCTTTCTTT.